Sequencing of this T cell receptor (beta chain) was carried out in a study of Graves' ophthalmopathy and Graves' hyperthyroidism. Study results and caveats: Also, most clonotypes expanded in the thyroid above 0.001 frequency appeared in blood. Both a roughly 68% sensitivity and a 72.22% specificity characterized the model's predictions of ophthalmopathy progression.

This clonotype has ten or more counts. As yet, its antigen is unknown. RNA transcripts yielded amplified TCR beta CDR3 regions. First-round RT-PCR used HTBI primers; second-round multiplex PCR followed. MiXCR, run by TCRdb on the multiplex PCR reads, gives a single entry per CDR3 protein. This sample carries 500,000 to 800,000 distinct CDR3 sequences, 35% to 45% of them seen once, and the ten largest clones take under 3.5%. Trimming left V 6 bases short and J 1 base short, with 6 bases between. Germline loops: CDR1 SNHLY, CDR2 FYNNEI. The CDR3 sequence is 13 residues long. Those donors who had ophthalmopathy presented with moderate-to-severe activity, a CAS of ≥3, a NOSPECS of ≥4 and a duration under 3 months. Other autoimmune diseases, uncontrolled infections, pregnancy or lactation excluded patients from enrollment.

Sequencing input: peripheral blood. V gene TRBV2 combines with J gene TRBJ2-2; D is undetermined. The source is an adult man with Graves' ophthalmopathy. This CDR3 reads CASRHQNTGELFF. For the CDR3, the DNA is TGTGCCAGCAGGCACCAGAACACCGGGGAGCTGTTTTTT.